The 24 T cell receptor beta chains listed next were all sequenced from one sample in a study of blood T cell repertoires in COVID-19. Only in-frame clones appear in the TCRdb table, and some are missing; sequencing was by immunoSEQ multiplex PCR. The table records over 250,000 clones, 85% to 90% of them present only once. Sequencing was done on a sample of peripheral blood. The receptors shown here come from a woman in her forties or fifties with COVID-19, enrolled during active disease.

The gene calls are TRBV6-1 and TRBJ2-4, with 7 bases lining up with TRBD1. There are 17 residues in the CDR3. CDR1 and CDR2 (germline): MNHNS, SASEGT. V lost 1 base, J lost 4 bases, and 10 bases stayed unmatched. CDR3 bases: TGTGCCAGCAGTGAAGATCCTGCCCGGGACAGAAAAAACATTCAGTACTTC. Protein: CASSEDPARDRKNIQYF.

The rearrangement joins TRBV10-3 to TRBJ1-1, with D possibly being TRBD1 (5 bases). Trimming stripped 2 bases from V and 1 base from J, with 11 bases between. The CDR3 has 15 amino acids. CDR1 and CDR2 from the germline V gene are ENHRY and SYGVKD. CDR3 sequence reads: CAISEIQAWNTEAFF. CDR3 bases: TGTGCCATCAGTGAGATACAGGCTTGGAACACTGAAGCTTTCTTT.

The chain couples TRBV11-3 to TRBJ2-7; maybe TRBD1 (6 bases). Trimming cost V 1 base and J 6 bases, with 22 bases left between them. Germline values: CDR1 SGHNT, CDR2 YENEEA. The CDR3 runs to 17 residues. Written as DNA, the CDR3 is TGTGCCAGCAGCTTAGGCTGGGGACACAAAACAGCCACCGAGCAGTACTTC. This encodes CASSLGWGHKTATEQYF.

This clone turned up a few times. The V gene is TRBV11-2, the J gene TRBJ2-7, with D unresolved. Germline CDR1 and CDR2: SGHAT and FQNNGV. This CDR3 has 14 amino acids. Trimming shortened V by 3 bases and J by 3 bases, and 12 bases separated the two germline ends. The CDR3 nucleotides read TGTGCCAGCAGCTTCGAGGCCGGAAACTACGAGCAGTACTTC. Amino acids: CASSFEAGNYEQYF.

The V gene is TRBV29-1, the J gene TRBJ2-3; 7 bases line up with TRBD2. Trimming took 4 bases from V and 3 from J; bases not matched to a gene: 10. The germline V gene encodes CDR1 SQVTM and CDR2 ANQGSEA. The CDR3 has 15 amino acids. Here the CDR3 DNA reads TGCAGCGTTGTGAGGATGGCGGGAGTGACAGATACGCAGTATTTT. It yields the protein CSVVRMAGVTDTQYF.

The chain links TRBV7-8 to TRBJ2-5; 9 bases fit TRBD1. J lost 4 bases, V lost 8 bases, and 5 bases had no gene match. CDR1 is SGHVS, CDR2 FQNEAQ, per germline. CDR3 length: 13 residues. The CDR3: CASGTGRGETQYF. In DNA, the CDR3 is TGTGCCAGCGGGACAGGGAGGGGAGAGACCCAGTACTTC.

The rearrangement joins TRBV6-1 to TRBJ1-5, with D perhaps matching TRBD1 (5 bases). CDR1 is MNHNS, CDR2 SASEGT, per germline. Trimming removed 3 bases from V and 2 bases from J, with 14 bases in between. CDR3 length: 16 amino acids. The DNA of the CDR3 is TGTGCCAGCAGTGATTCCAGGGTTCTGGGCAATCAGCCCCAGCATTTT. Residues: CASSDSRVLGNQPQHF.

The chain combines TRBV19 with TRBJ1-2; TRBD1 might be the D (5 bases). Germline V gene sequence: CDR1 LNHDA, CDR2 SQIVND (reference sequence). The CDR3 extends over 13 amino acids. V gave up 5 bases and J gave up 1 base, with 8 bases separating them. DNA of the CDR3: TGTGCCAGTAGTCTGACAGTTAACTATGGCTACACCTTC. Translated, it gives CASSLTVNYGYTF.

This clone has a handful of counts. The rearrangement joins TRBV29-1 to TRBJ1-2, with D uncertain. Germline V gene data show CDR1 as SQVTM and CDR2 as ANQGSEA. The ends were cut back, 6 bases at V and 4 bases at J, with 9 bases in the middle. This CDR3 is built from 11 residues. The CDR3 sequence: CSVEPGYGYTF. CDR3 in DNA: TGCAGCGTAGAGCCTGGCTATGGCTACACCTTC.

This clone has a single count. The genes are TRBV6-6 and TRBJ2-7; 11 bases map to TRBD2. Germline-derived CDR1 and CDR2 are MNHNY and SVGAGI (reference sequence). Trimming took 2 bases from V and 4 from J; bases not matched to a gene: 1. CDR3 length equals 14 residues. The CDR3 nucleotides are TGTGCCAGCAGTTACGCTAGCGGGAGGTACGAGCAGTACTTC. It codes for CASSYASGRYEQYF.

The chain has TRBV7-2 and TRBJ1-2; 10 bases fit TRBD1. The CDR3 loop spans 16 amino acids. Unmatched junction bases numbered 9, after V lost 3 bases and J lost 5 bases. From germline, CDR1 is SGHTA and CDR2 FQGNSA. CDR3 amino acids: CASSFSGTGVRYGYTF. CDR3 coding DNA: TGTGCCAGCAGCTTCTCCGGGACAGGGGTACGATATGGCTACACCTTC.

The chain carries TRBV20-1 and TRBJ2-5; 8 positions match TRBD2. V shed 3 bases and J 1 base; nucleotides not matched to a gene: 7. The CDR3 runs to 15 residues. In germline, CDR1 is DFQATT, CDR2 SNEGSKA (reference sequence). CDR3 in amino acids: CSASRGLDLQETQYF. CDR3 nucleotide sequence: TGCAGTGCTAGTCGGGGACTAGACCTCCAAGAGACCCAGTACTTC.

This chain uses TRBV6-5 with TRBJ2-1; TRBD1 agrees at 9 bases. The CDR3 is 15 amino acids. Germline V gene data show CDR1 as MNHEY and CDR2 as SVGAGI. The V gene end was trimmed by 2 bases and the J gene end by 8 bases; junction bases not matched to a gene: 7. The CDR3 coding sequence is TGTGCCAGCAGTTACCTCGACAGGGGGGCCGATGAGCAGTTCTTC. Translating gives CASSYLDRGADEQFF.

The J gene is TRBJ2-1, the V gene TRBV27, with 12 bases that match TRBD2. The germline gives CDR1 MNHEY, CDR2 SMNVEV (reference sequence). The CDR3 consists of 18 residues. V shed 8 bases, J shed 5 bases, and the junction held 16 bases outside the gene matches. The CDR3 sequence is CASWRGIRTSGVDNEQFF. Here the CDR3 DNA reads TGTGCCAGCTGGCGGGGCATTAGGACTAGCGGGGTTGACAATGAGCAGTTCTTC.

This chain links TRBV21-1 with TRBJ2-1; TRBD2 is the table's D call, not checked against the DNA. TRBV21-1 is reported as a pseudogene. The CDR3 is 15 residues long. The CDR3 sequence: CASSSGLAAYNEQFF. In DNA form, the CDR3 reads TGTGCCAGCAGCAGTGGACTAGCCGCCTACAATGAGCAGTTCTTC.

The chain employs TRBV2 and TRBJ2-1, with 8 bases identical to TRBD2. Unmatched junction bases numbered 8, after V lost 7 bases and J lost 15 bases. This CDR3 contains 11 residues. Germline CDR1 is SNHLY and CDR2 is FYNNEI. The CDR3 sequence: CASTAGTRGFF. The CDR3 DNA follows: TGTGCCAGCACCGCGGGGACTAGGGGGTTCTTC.

The CDR3 DNA follows: TGTGCCAGCAGCCGCTCCGGGGGTCAAGATACGCAGTATTTT. Translation gives CASSRSGGQDTQYF. This rearrangement joins TRBV3-1 (or the pseudogene TRBV3-2) to TRBJ2-3, with D perhaps matching TRBD2 (6 bases). Germline V gene sequence: CDR1 LGHDT, CDR2 YNNKEL (reference sequence). The ends were cut back, 4 bases at V and 5 bases at J, with 13 bases in the middle. The CDR3 is 14 residues long.

This clone is a singleton in its sample. The CDR3 here is CASRSQGVNGYTF. CDR3 nucleotide sequence: TGTGCCAGCCGCTCACAGGGGGTGAATGGCTACACCTTC. The chain carries TRBV6-5 and TRBJ1-2; 8 nucleotides line up with TRBD1. The V gene end was trimmed by 8 bases and the J gene end by 6 bases; junction bases not matched to a gene: 8. CDR1 and CDR2 (germline): MNHEY, SVGAGI. CDR3 length: 13 residues.

The V call is TRBV19, the J call TRBJ2-7; 7 bases align to TRBD1. The V and J ends lost 1 base and 4 bases, in that order; junction bases with no gene match: 7. The CDR3 contains 15 residues. Germline V gene lookup returns CDR1 LNHDA and CDR2 SQIVND (reference sequence). The CDR3 sequence is CASSIVGDSQYEQYF. CDR3 coding DNA: TGTGCCAGTAGTATAGTTGGGGACAGCCAGTACGAGCAGTACTTC.

V usage is TRBV12-3 or TRBV12-4 and J usage is TRBJ2-7, with TRBD1 matching 9 bases. V lost 6 bases and J lost 7; bases outside the gene matches: 7. The CDR3 runs to 13 residues. DNA for the CDR3: TGTGCCAGCAGCCGGGACAGGGCCTGGGAGCAGTACTTC. Its translation: CASSRDRAWEQYF.

The CDR3 protein is CASSQDRGAGDYGYTF. The CDR3 region has the DNA TGTGCCAGCAGCCAAGATCGAGGGGCAGGGGACTATGGCTACACCTTC. J is TRBJ1-2 and V is TRBV14; D is perhaps TRBD1 (6 bases). Germline assignment: CDR1 SGHDN and CDR2 FVKESK. This CDR3 has 16 amino acids. V was trimmed by 0 bases and J by 3 bases, leaving 14 bases between them.

The gene calls are TRBV29-1 and TRBJ2-1; D may be TRBD2 (6 bases). CDR3 length: 12 amino acids. The ends were cut back, 7 bases at V and 9 bases at J, with 16 bases in the middle. The V gene's germline CDR1 is SQVTM and CDR2 ANQGSEA. CDR3 bases: TGCAGCGGAGGACTACACAGCGGTGAGCAGTTCTTC. Translating it yields CSGGLHSGEQFF.

The chain combines TRBV14 with TRBJ1-2, with D maybe TRBD1 (5 bases). The CDR3 consists of 16 residues. CDR1 is SGHDN and CDR2 is FVKESK in the germline V gene. Trimming took off 0 bases at V and 8 bases at J, with 19 bases between the two ends. In DNA form, the CDR3 reads TGTGCCAGCAGCCAAGAATATAACAGGTTCGCTTACGGCTACACCTTC. It yields the protein CASSQEYNRFAYGYTF.

The chain is built from TRBV6-5 and TRBJ2-1; the match to TRBD2 covers 13 bases. Germline loops: CDR1 MNHEY, CDR2 SVGAGI. This CDR3 spans 15 amino acids. The V and J ends lost 7 bases and 8 bases, in that order; junction bases with no gene match: 8. The DNA of the CDR3 is TGTGCCAGCACCGAGGAACTAGCGGGAGGGTATGAGCAGTTCTTC. Residues: CASTEELAGGYEQFF.